Presented here are 10 T cell receptor beta chains from one specimen sequenced in a study of T-cell reconstitution after alpha-beta-depleted transplantation in children (dated by TCRdb to the mid-2010s). The library was built by means of PCR. Instrument on record: Illumina HiSeq 2500. TCR libraries were prepared with molecular barcoding, using unique molecular identifiers to normalize TCRbeta repertoire quantification. TCRdb took the public reads, trimmed them with fastp at Q25, ran MiXCR for clone calling and kept in-frame beta chains. Under each unique CDR3 protein, matching rows form one entry showing the most common genes and DNA. Recorded for this sample are 450,000 to 600,000 distinct CDR3 sequences; about 18% of them occurred a single time. 2.5% to 4% of the sample is held by the ten biggest clonotypes. The sequences come from PBMCs from the stem cell graft donor, collected from the stem cell graft. These receptors originate from a human donor who donated a stem cell graft to a child with acute lymphoblastic leukemia.

This clonotype was picked up a small number of times. The gene calls are TRBV14 and TRBJ1-4, with TRBD1 matching 7 bases. Germline V gene sequence: CDR1 SGHDN, CDR2 FVKESK. The CDR3 has 15 residues. The V and J ends lost 0 bases and 5 bases, in that order; junction bases with no gene match: 3. The DNA for the CDR3 is TGTGCCAGCAGCCAAGATTCCAGGGGGAATGAAAAACTGTTTTTT. This translates into CASSQDSRGNEKLFF.

In this sample, this clonotype turned up many times. The chain combines TRBV9 with TRBJ2-1, with 8 bases fitting TRBD2. The CDR3 runs to 14 residues. The germline V gene has CDR1 SGDLS and CDR2 YYNGEE. Trimming at V came to 3 bases and at J to 2 bases, leaving 1 base not matched to a gene. The CDR3 reads CASSATSAYNEQFF. The DNA of the CDR3 is TGTGCCAGCAGCGCGACTAGCGCCTACAATGAGCAGTTCTTC.

The chain joins TRBV27 to TRBJ1-2; D is undetermined. V shed 5 bases and J shed 10 bases, with 17 bases lying between them. In germline, CDR1 is MNHEY, CDR2 SMNVEV (reference sequence). This CDR3 has 13 amino acids. CDR3: CASSHGTSHIYTF. The CDR3 coding sequence is TGTGCCAGCAGTCATGGTACCTCGCACATCTACACCTTC.

This chain links TRBV12-3 or TRBV12-4 with TRBJ2-6; 8 nucleotides match TRBD1. Losses at the gene ends were 4 bases for V and 3 bases for J; bases not matched to a gene: 5. The CDR3 is 16 residues long. In DNA form, the CDR3 reads TGTGCCAGCAGTTCCCCAGGGGGCTATGGGGCCAACGTCCTGACTTTC. Its protein product is CASSSPGGYGANVLTF.

V and J are TRBV7-9 and TRBJ2-7; either TRBD1 or TRBD2 may fit D (5 bases each). In germline, CDR1 is SEHNR, CDR2 FQNEAQ (reference sequence). Trimming stripped 3 bases from V and 4 bases from J, with 13 bases between. The CDR3 runs 14 residues. This CDR3 is CASSFTSGRYEQYF. The DNA of the CDR3 is TGTGCCAGCAGCTTCACTTCAGGGAGATACGAGCAGTACTTC.

This clonotype came up many times. An end of the junction differs from the germline gene, which may be a read error. CDR3 bases: TGCGCCAGCAGCCCCCCACGGGGCACTGAAGCTTTCTTT. Translating it yields CASSPPRGTEAFF. This chain uses TRBV18 with TRBJ1-1; D is ambiguous. The CDR3 contains 13 residues. CDR1 and CDR2 from the germline V gene are KGHSH and LQKENI.

The chain is built from TRBV2 and TRBJ2-3; 11 bases match TRBD1. J gave up 0 bases and V 2 bases, and 7 bases lay outside the gene matches. Germline V lookup: CDR1 SNHLY, CDR2 FYNNEI. There are 18 residues in the CDR3. DNA for the CDR3: TGTGCCAGCAGTGAATTAGGACAGGGGGCGCTGAGCACAGATACGCAGTATTTT. Protein product: CASSELGQGALSTDTQYF.

This clonotype was recorded a few times. This sequence joins TRBV29-1 and TRBJ1-2; TRBD1 might be the D (5 bases). Per the germline V gene, CDR1 is SQVTM and CDR2 is ANQGSEA. V lost 2 bases and J lost 6, with 16 bases in between. The CDR3 totals 14 residues. In nucleotides, the CDR3 is TGCAGCGTTGAACGGTGGGGGATGGGTAATGGCTACACCTTC. It translates to CSVERWGMGNGYTF.

This chain connects TRBV9 to TRBJ1-2; 9 nucleotides line up with TRBD1. With V trimmed by 0 bases and J by 7 bases, 7 bases remained unmatched. Germline V gives CDR1 SGDLS, CDR2 YYNGEE. This CDR3 region has 15 residues. The CDR3 DNA is TGTGCCAGCAGCGTAGCCCCCGGGACAGGGATTGGCTACACCTTC. This encodes CASSVAPGTGIGYTF.

The V call is TRBV18, the J call TRBJ2-2; a weak D match, TRBD1 (5 bases). Trimming removed 6 bases at V and 6 bases at J, with 11 bases between. This CDR3 spans 13 amino acids. CDR1 KGHSH and CDR2 LQKENI come from the germline V gene. The CDR3 here is CASSPTVAGELFF. As DNA, the CDR3 is TGTGCCAGCTCCCCGACAGTGGCCGGGGAGCTGTTTTTT.